This T cell receptor (delta chain) was recorded in a study of gamma delta lymphoproliferative disorders and STAT genes. PBMCs from patients and controls supplied the genomic DNA for sequencing. TCRdb repeated clone calling on the multiplex PCR reads with CATT. Here the sample spans 1,500 to 2,000 delta-chain clones, approximately 2% being singletons. Sequencing input: blood. The sequence derives from a human donor in good health.

The chain's CDR3 is CACELRTGGSYTDKLIF. CDR3 DNA sequence: TGTGCCTGTGAACTCCGTACTGGGGGATCGTACACCGATAAACTCATCTTT. The genes are TRDV2 and TRDJ1; 10 bases are shared with TRDD3. The V and J ends lost 4 bases and 0 bases, in that order; junction bases with no gene match: 10. CDR3 length: 17 residues. Germline-derived CDR1 and CDR2 are GEAIGNYY and EKD.